One sample yielded the 24 T cell receptor beta chains listed below, sequenced in a study of T-cell reconstitution after alpha-beta-depleted transplantation in children. Preparing the TCRbeta library involved the use of unique molecular identifiers. TCRdb called the PCR reads again in MiXCR, with one record for every CDR3 protein. Of 230,000 or so distinct CDR3 sequences listed, around 13% are singletons. Here the sequenced sample was PBMCs from the stem cell graft donor, taken from the stem cell graft. The receptors were sampled from a human donor who donated a stem cell graft to a child with acute lymphoblastic leukemia.

This clonotype was seen many times. The CDR3 spells CASSLNGYEQYF. CDR3 nucleotides: TGTGCCAGCAGCTTGAACGGTTACGAGCAGTACTTC. The V and J genes are TRBV6-2 or TRBV6-3 and TRBJ2-7; D unresolved. Germline values: CDR1 MNHEY, CDR2 SVGEGT. There are 12 residues in the CDR3. Trimming removed 6 bases at V and 4 bases at J, with 10 bases between.

This clonotype was recorded at least ten times. The V and J genes are TRBV20-1 and TRBJ1-6, with 7 nucleotides matching TRBD1. The length of the CDR3 is 13 residues. V lost 6 bases to trimming and J lost 4 bases; unmatched junction nucleotides: 3. Germline V lookup: CDR1 DFQATT, CDR2 SNEGSKA (reference sequence). The CDR3 DNA is TGCAGTGCGCCGGGACAGTATAATTCACCCCTCCACTTT. It is translated as CSAPGQYNSPLHF.

The chain employs TRBV5-1 and TRBJ2-6; D is unresolved. Trimming shortened V by 1 base and J by 3 bases, and 20 bases separated the two germline ends. The CDR3 extends over 19 amino acids. Germline V gene sequence: CDR1 SGHRS, CDR2 YFSETQ. The CDR3 DNA is TGCGCCAGCAGCTTGTACGAGGCAGGAAATTTAGATGGGGCCAACGTCCTGACTTTC. Translated: CASSLYEAGNLDGANVLTF.

This chain joins TRBV11-1 and TRBJ1-1; D gene unclear. The V gene's germline CDR1 is SGHAT and CDR2 FQDESV (reference sequence). Between the trimmed V and J ends, which lost 5 bases and 1 base, there was a span of 17 bases. The CDR3 extends over 16 amino acids. The CDR3 loop reads CASSPPATAENTEAFF. DNA of the CDR3: TGTGCCAGCAGCCCCCCTGCCACCGCGGAGAACACTGAAGCTTTCTTT.

The sample holds many counts of this clonotype. The chain recombines TRBV9 with TRBJ1-6; no clear D gene. Trimming shortened V by 1 base and J by 0 bases, and 5 bases separated the two germline ends. The CDR3 is 15 amino acids. Germline V gives CDR1 SGDLS, CDR2 YYNGEE. CDR3 coding DNA: TGTGCCAGCAGCGTAAGCGGCTCCTATAATTCACCCCTCCACTTT. It specifies CASSVSGSYNSPLHF.

The chain has TRBV19 and TRBJ2-1; TRBD2 matches at 8 bases. The CDR3 is 16 amino acids. The germline CDR1 and CDR2 sequences are LNHDA and SQIVND (reference sequence). V trimming: 6 bases; J trimming: 7 bases; junction bases outside the gene matches: 14. The CDR3 loop is CASRAWSGGPGNEQFF. The CDR3 DNA follows: TGTGCCAGTAGGGCTTGGAGCGGGGGCCCCGGGAATGAGCAGTTCTTC. The full variable domain, completed using reference TRBV19 and TRBJ2-1, is DGGITQSPKYLFRKEGQNVTLSCEQNLNHDAMYWYRQDPGQGLRLIYYSQIVNDFQKGDIAEGYSVSREKKESFPLTVTSAQKNPTAFYLCASRAWSGGPGNEQFFGPGTRLTVL.

This clonotype came up many times. V is TRBV9 and J is TRBJ1-2, with TRBD1 identical over 8 bases. This CDR3 contains 13 residues. The V and J ends lost 3 bases and 6 bases, in that order; junction bases with no gene match: 4. CDR1 is SGDLS and CDR2 is YYNGEE in the germline V gene. CDR3 protein: CASSGTGGNGYTF. The CDR3, as DNA: TGTGCCAGCAGCGGTACAGGGGGGAATGGCTACACCTTC.

The rearrangement links TRBV11-3 to TRBJ2-5; a possible D gene is TRBD1 (5 bases). The germline V and J ends were trimmed by 5 bases and 1 base, with 14 bases remaining between them. Germline CDR1 is SGHNT and CDR2 is YENEEA. This CDR3 spans 15 amino acids. The CDR3 loop reads CASSTGPSLQETQYF. The CDR3, as DNA: TGTGCCAGCAGCACAGGTCCGTCCCTCCAAGAGACCCAGTACTTC.

In its sample, this clonotype was seen many times. CDR3 protein: CAISEARARPVRDTGELFF. The CDR3 nucleotides read TGTGCCATCAGTGAGGCCAGAGCCAGACCGGTTCGTGACACCGGGGAGCTGTTTTTT. V is TRBV10-3 and J is TRBJ2-2; D is unresolved. CDR3 size: 19 residues. Per the germline V gene, CDR1 is ENHRY and CDR2 is SYGVKD. Deletions cut 2 bases from V and 3 bases from J, with 22 bases between.

This clonotype showed up many times. The chain couples TRBV3-1 to TRBJ1-1; D is uncertain. In germline, CDR1 is LGHDT, CDR2 YNNKEL (reference sequence). The CDR3 contains 14 residues. V shed 1 base and J shed 2 bases, with 8 bases lying between them. The CDR3 reads CASSQGEVNTEAFF. The DNA of the CDR3 is TGTGCCAGCAGCCAAGGGGAGGTAAACACTGAAGCTTTCTTT.

The chain's CDR3 is CATSKQGPVQRAKNIQYF. The CDR3 DNA is TGTGCCACCTCCAAGCAGGGTCCAGTGCAGAGAGCCAAAAACATTCAGTACTTC. The rearrangement joins TRBV3-1 to TRBJ2-4, with a tentative D call TRBD1 (5 bases). V shed 10 bases and J shed 0 bases, with 25 bases lying between them. The V gene's germline CDR1 is LGHDT and CDR2 YNNKEL (reference sequence). CDR3 length: 18 amino acids.

About this clonotype itself: A much larger clone lies one base from this, so it may be a read error. The gene calls are TRBV10-3 and TRBJ1-1; a possible D gene is TRBD1 (6 bases). Germline V gives CDR1 ENHRY, CDR2 SYGVKD. There are 14 residues in the CDR3. Deletions cut 7 bases from V and 4 bases from J, with 16 bases between. CDR3: CAIIHPGAVTEAFF. The CDR3 coding sequence is TGTGCCATCATCCACCCGGGGGCCGTCACTGAAGCTTTCTTT.

The sample holds many counts of this clonotype. The chain employs TRBV9 and TRBJ1-2, with TRBD1 as a possible D gene (5 bases). Trimming took off 4 bases at V and 2 bases at J, with 9 bases between the two ends. Germline V gives CDR1 SGDLS, CDR2 YYNGEE. The CDR3 is made up of 13 amino acids. CDR3 DNA sequence: TGTGCCAGCAGCTCGACAGTGAACTATGGCTACACCTTC. Amino acid sequence: CASSSTVNYGYTF.

Ten or more counts support this clonotype. The chain is built from TRBV7-8 and TRBJ2-7, with D possibly TRBD2 on 6 matching bases. V lost 5 bases, J lost 0 bases, and 14 bases lay in between. Germline CDR1 SGHVS, CDR2 FQNEAQ. This CDR3 contains 15 residues. The CDR3 protein is CASSLSGLSSYEQYF. In DNA form, the CDR3 reads TGTGCCAGCAGCCTCAGCGGGCTGAGCTCCTACGAGCAGTACTTC.

This clonotype was seen at least ten times. The chain links TRBV14 to TRBJ2-3; no reliable D call. CDR3 length equals 13 residues. From germline, CDR1 is SGHDN and CDR2 FVKESK. Trimming took 5 bases from V and 4 from J, leaving 10 bases between them. This chain's CDR3 is CASSVVDADTQYF. CDR3 DNA: TGTGCCAGCAGCGTTGTAGATGCAGATACGCAGTATTTT.

There are many counts of this clonotype. The J gene is TRBJ1-2, the V gene TRBV20-1; D gene ambiguous. This CDR3 contains 10 residues. CDR1 is DFQATT, CDR2 SNEGSKA, per germline (reference sequence). The V end was cut by 5 bases, the J end by 8 bases, with 9 bases between. CDR3 in DNA: TGCAGTGCTTCCTCCGGAGGCTACACCTTC. It translates to CSASSGGYTF.

This clonotype was seen a single time. This may come from a read error, since a much larger clone is one base off. The V gene is TRBV5-6, the J gene TRBJ1-2, with 7 bases fitting TRBD1. The CDR3 is 15 amino acids. Germline V gene data show CDR1 as SGHDT and CDR2 as YYEEEE. CDR3 residues: CAISLDRLSRYGYTF. DNA for the CDR3: TGTGCCATCAGCTTGGACAGGCTTAGTAGATATGGCTACACCTTC.

This clonotype was counted many times. This rearrangement joins TRBV5-6 to TRBJ2-7; D might be TRBD2 (6 bases). This CDR3 is 15 amino acids long. CDR1 and CDR2 (germline): SGHDT, YYEEEE. With 0 bases removed from V and 0 bases from J, the gap between germline ends came to 10 bases. Here the CDR3 reads CASSLVGGSSYEQYF. CDR3 nucleotide sequence: TGTGCCAGCAGCTTGGTTGGAGGGAGCTCCTACGAGCAGTACTTC.

The chain links TRBV12-3 or TRBV12-4 to TRBJ2-5; 11 nucleotides agree with TRBD1. This CDR3 is built from 15 residues. The ends lost 6 bases at V and 2 bases at J; junction bases unmatched: 5. This chain's CDR3 is CASRRDRGYQETQYF. CDR3 coding DNA: TGTGCCAGCAGACGGGACAGGGGGTATCAAGAGACCCAGTACTTC.

The chain couples TRBV30 to TRBJ2-7, with 7 bases that match TRBD2. The CDR3 is 15 amino acids. The V gene end was trimmed by 2 bases and the J gene end by 5 bases; junction bases not matched to a gene: 12. Germline loops: CDR1 GTSNPN, CDR2 SVGIG (reference sequence). The CDR3 region is CAWSYGGTGSHEQYF. CDR3 coding DNA: TGTGCCTGGAGTTACGGGGGGACCGGGTCTCACGAGCAGTACTTC. Filled out from reference TRBV30 and TRBJ2-7, the complete variable domain reads SQTIHQWPATLVQPVGSPLSLECTVEGTSNPNLYWYRQAAGRGLQLLFYSVGIGQISSEVPQNLSASRPQDRQFILSSKKLLLSDSGFYLCAWSYGGTGSHEQYFGPGTRLTVT.

V gene TRBV7-9 combines with J gene TRBJ2-5; a weak D match, TRBD1 (5 bases). The V end lost 2 bases, the J end lost 5 bases, and 15 bases lay between the germline ends. CDR3 length: 15 amino acids. Per the germline V gene, CDR1 is SEHNR and CDR2 is FQNEAQ (reference sequence). The CDR3 here is CASSLQRGQWETQYF. The CDR3 coding sequence is TGTGCCAGCAGCTTACAAAGGGGTCAGTGGGAGACCCAGTACTTC.

This clonotype was observed at least ten times. The CDR3 here is CASSFTRGTGPNGYTF. The CDR3 coding sequence is TGTGCCAGCAGCTTCACCCGAGGGACAGGGCCCAATGGCTACACCTTC. This sequence joins TRBV11-2 and TRBJ1-2; TRBD1 aligns across 9 bases. Trimming took 3 bases from V and 6 from J; bases not matched to a gene: 11. Germline CDR1 and CDR2: SGHAT and FQNNGV. CDR3 length equals 16 residues.

At least ten counts were recorded for this clonotype. V and J are TRBV5-1 and TRBJ2-7; the D call may be TRBD1 or TRBD2 (6 bases each). V gave up 3 bases and J gave up 6 bases, with 16 bases separating them. The CDR3 sequence is 14 residues long. CDR1 and CDR2 from the germline V gene are SGHRS and YFSETQ. The CDR3 DNA is TGCGCCAGCAGCTCCCTCTCACAGGGAGGCGAGCAGTACTTC. This encodes CASSSLSQGGEQYF.

Many counts were recorded for this clonotype. The chain recombines TRBV20-1 with TRBJ1-1; possible D gene TRBD1, 6 bases. This CDR3 region has 14 residues. CDR1 is DFQATT, CDR2 SNEGSKA, per germline (reference sequence). V was shortened by 5 bases and J by 5 bases, with 18 bases between the two germline ends. For the CDR3, the DNA is TGCAGTGCTTTGAGAGAGGGGGGAGGGACTGAAGCTTTCTTT. Translated, it gives CSALREGGGTEAFF.